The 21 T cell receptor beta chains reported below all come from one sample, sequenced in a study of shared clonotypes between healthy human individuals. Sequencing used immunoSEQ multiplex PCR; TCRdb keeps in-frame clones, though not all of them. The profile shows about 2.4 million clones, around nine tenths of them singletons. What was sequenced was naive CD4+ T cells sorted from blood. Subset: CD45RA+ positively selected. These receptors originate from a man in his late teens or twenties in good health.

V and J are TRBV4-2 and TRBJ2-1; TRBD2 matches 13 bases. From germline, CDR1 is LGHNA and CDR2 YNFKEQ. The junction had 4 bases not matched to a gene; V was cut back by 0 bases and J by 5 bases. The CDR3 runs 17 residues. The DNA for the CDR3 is TGTGCCAGCAGCCAAGAACTCGGGACTAGCGGGAACAATGAGCAGTTCTTC. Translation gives CASSQELGTSGNNEQFF.

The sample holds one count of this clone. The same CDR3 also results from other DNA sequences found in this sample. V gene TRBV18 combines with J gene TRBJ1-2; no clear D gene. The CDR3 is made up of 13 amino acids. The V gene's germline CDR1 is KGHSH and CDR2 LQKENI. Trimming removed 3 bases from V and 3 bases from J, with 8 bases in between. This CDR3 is CASSPGSDYGYTF. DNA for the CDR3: TGTGCCAGCTCACCCGGGTCAGACTATGGCTACACCTTC.

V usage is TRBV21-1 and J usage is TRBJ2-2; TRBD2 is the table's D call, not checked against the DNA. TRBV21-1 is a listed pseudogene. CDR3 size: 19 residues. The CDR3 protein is CASSETTSGGLENTGELFF. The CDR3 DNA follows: TGTGCCAGCAGCGAAACGACTAGCGGGGGGCTAGAGAACACCGGGGAGCTGTTTTTT.

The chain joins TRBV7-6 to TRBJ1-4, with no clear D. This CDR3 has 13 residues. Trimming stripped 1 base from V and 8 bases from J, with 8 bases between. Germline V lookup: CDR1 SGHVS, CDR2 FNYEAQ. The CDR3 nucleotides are TGTGCCAGCAGCTTAGGAATACCCGAAAAACTGTTTTTT. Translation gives CASSLGIPEKLFF.

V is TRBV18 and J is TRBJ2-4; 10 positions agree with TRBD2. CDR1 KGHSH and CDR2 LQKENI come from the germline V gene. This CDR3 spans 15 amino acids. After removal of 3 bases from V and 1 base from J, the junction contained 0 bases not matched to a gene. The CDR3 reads CASSPSGGAKNIQYF. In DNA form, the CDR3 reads TGTGCCAGCTCACCTAGCGGGGGGGCCAAAAACATTCAGTACTTC.

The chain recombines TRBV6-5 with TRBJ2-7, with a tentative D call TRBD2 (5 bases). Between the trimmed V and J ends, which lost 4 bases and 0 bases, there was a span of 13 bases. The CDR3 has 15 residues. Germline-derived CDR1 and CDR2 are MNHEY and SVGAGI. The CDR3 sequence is CASSSRTLPSYEQYF. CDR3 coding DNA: TGTGCCAGCAGTTCCCGGACTTTACCCTCCTACGAGCAGTACTTC.

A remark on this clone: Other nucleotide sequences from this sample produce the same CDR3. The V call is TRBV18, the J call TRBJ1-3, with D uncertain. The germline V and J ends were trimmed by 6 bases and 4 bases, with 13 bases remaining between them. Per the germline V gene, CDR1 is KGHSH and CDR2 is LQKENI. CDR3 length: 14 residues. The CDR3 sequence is CASSPQGSGNTIYF. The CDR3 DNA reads TGTGCCAGCTCTCCTCAAGGCTCCGGAAACACCATATATTTT. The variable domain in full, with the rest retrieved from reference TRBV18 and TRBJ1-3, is NAGVMQNPRHLVRRRGQEARLRCSPMKGHSHVYWYRQLPEEGLKFMVYLQKENIIDESGMPKERFSAEFPKEGPSILRIQQVVRGDSAAYFCASSPQGSGNTIYFGEGSWLTVV.

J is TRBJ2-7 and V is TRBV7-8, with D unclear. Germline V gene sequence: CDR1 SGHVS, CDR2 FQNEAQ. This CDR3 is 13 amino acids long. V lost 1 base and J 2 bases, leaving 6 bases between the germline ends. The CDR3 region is CASSLDMTYEQYF. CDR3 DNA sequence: TGTGCCAGCAGCTTAGACATGACCTACGAGCAGTACTTC. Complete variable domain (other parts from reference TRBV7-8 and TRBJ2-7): GAGVSQSPRYKVAKRGQDVALRCDPISGHVSLFWYQQALGQGPEFLTYFQNEAQLDKSGLPSDRFFAERPEGSVSTLKIQRTQQEDSAVYLCASSLDMTYEQYFGPGTRLTVT.

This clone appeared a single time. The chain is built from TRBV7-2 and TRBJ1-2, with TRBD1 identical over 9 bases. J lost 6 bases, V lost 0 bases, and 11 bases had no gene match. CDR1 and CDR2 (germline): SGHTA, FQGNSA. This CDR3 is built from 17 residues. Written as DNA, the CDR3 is TGTGCCAGCAGCTTAGCCGGGGGACAGGGAGTTTGGAATGGCTACACCTTC. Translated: CASSLAGGQGVWNGYTF. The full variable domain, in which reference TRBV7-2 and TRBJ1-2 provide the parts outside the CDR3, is GAGVSQSPSNKVTEKGKDVELRCDPISGHTALYWYRQSLGQGLEFLIYFQGNSAPDKSGLPSDRFSAERTGGSVSTLTIQRTQQEDSAVYLCASSLAGGQGVWNGYTFGSGTRLTVV.

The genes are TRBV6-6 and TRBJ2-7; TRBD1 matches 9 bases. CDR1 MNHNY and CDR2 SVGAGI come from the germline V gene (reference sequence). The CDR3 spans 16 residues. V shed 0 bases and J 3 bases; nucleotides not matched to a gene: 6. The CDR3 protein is CASSYSWGQGNYEQYF. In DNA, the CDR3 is TGTGCCAGCAGTTACTCATGGGGACAGGGAAACTACGAGCAGTACTTC.

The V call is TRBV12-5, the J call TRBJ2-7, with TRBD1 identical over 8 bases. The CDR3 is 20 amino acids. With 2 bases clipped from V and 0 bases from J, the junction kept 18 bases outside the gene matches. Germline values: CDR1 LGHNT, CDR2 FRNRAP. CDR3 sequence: CASGLTLKTVRGQDSYEQYF. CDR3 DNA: TGTGCTAGTGGTTTGACCCTCAAGACCGTTAGGGGACAGGACTCCTACGAGCAGTACTTC.

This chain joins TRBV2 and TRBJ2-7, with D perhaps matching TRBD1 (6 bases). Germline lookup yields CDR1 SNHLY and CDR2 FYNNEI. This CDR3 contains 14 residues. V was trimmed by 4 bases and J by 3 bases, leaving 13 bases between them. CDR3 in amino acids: CASSAIGTIYEQYF. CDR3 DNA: TGTGCCAGCAGTGCAATCGGGACAATCTACGAGCAGTACTTC.

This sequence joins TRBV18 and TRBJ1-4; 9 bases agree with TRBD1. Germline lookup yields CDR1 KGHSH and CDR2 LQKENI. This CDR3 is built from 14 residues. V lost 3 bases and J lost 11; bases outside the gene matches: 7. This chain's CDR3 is CASSPRDRDHKLFF. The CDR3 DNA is TGTGCCAGCTCACCCCGGGACAGGGATCACAAACTGTTTTTT.

The CDR3 region has the DNA TGTGCCAGCCCAGAAGGGTCTAGCGGGGGCCTCTCGGGTACGCAGTATTTT. This codes for CASPEGSSGGLSGTQYF. This chain joins TRBV7-9 and TRBJ2-3; 10 bases agree with TRBD2. Germline loops: CDR1 SEHNR, CDR2 FQNEAQ (reference sequence). This CDR3 has 17 amino acids. The ends lost 8 bases at V and 8 bases at J; junction bases unmatched: 19. Drawing the rest from reference TRBV7-9 and TRBJ2-3, the complete variable domain is DTGVSQNPRHKITKRGQNVTFRCDPISEHNRLYWYRQTLGQGPEFLTYFQNEAQLEKSRLLSDRFSAERPKGSFSTLEIQRTEQGDSAMYLCASPEGSSGGLSGTQYFGPGTRLTVL.

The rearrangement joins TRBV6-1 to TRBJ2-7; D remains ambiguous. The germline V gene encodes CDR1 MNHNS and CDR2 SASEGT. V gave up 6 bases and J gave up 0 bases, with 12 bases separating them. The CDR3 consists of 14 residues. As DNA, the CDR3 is TGTGCCAGCAGATACAGTGGAAGCTCCTACGAGCAGTACTTC. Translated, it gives CASRYSGSSYEQYF.

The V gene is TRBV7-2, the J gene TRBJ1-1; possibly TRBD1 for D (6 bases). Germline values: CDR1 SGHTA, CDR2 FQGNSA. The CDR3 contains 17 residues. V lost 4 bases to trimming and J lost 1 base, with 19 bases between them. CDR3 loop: CASSSNPPTGWNTEAFF. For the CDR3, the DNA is TGTGCCAGCAGCTCGAATCCCCCAACAGGGTGGAACACTGAAGCTTTCTTT. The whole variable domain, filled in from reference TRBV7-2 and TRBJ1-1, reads GAGVSQSPSNKVTEKGKDVELRCDPISGHTALYWYRQSLGQGLEFLIYFQGNSAPDKSGLPSDRFSAERTGGSVSTLTIQRTQQEDSAVYLCASSSNPPTGWNTEAFFGQGTRLTVV.

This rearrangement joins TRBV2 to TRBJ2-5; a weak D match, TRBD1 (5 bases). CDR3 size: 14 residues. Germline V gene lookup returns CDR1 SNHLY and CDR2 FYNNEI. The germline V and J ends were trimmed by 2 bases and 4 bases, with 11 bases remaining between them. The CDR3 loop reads CASSELFRGETQYF. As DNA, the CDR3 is TGTGCCAGCAGTGAACTTTTTAGGGGAGAGACCCAGTACTTC.

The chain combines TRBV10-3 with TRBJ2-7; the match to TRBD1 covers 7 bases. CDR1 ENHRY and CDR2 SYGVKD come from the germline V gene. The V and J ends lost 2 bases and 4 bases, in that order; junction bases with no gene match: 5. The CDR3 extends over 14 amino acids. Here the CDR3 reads CAISEPGTVYEQYF. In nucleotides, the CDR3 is TGTGCCATCAGTGAGCCCGGGACAGTTTACGAGCAGTACTTC.

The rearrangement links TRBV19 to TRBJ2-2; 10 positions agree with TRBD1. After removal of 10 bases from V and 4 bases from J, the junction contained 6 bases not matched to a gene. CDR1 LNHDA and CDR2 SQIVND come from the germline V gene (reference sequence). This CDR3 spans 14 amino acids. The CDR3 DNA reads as TGTGCCACCGGGGACAGGGGATTCACCGGGGAGCTGTTTTTT. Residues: CATGDRGFTGELFF.

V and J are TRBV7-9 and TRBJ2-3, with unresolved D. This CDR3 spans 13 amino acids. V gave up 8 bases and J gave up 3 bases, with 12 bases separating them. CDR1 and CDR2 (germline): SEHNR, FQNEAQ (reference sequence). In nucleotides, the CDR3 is TGTGCCAGCGGGGAACTGAGGACAGATACGCAGTATTTT. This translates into CASGELRTDTQYF.

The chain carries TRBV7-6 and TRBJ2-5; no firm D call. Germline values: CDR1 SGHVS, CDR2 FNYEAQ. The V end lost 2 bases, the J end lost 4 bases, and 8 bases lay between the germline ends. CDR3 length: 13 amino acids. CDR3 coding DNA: TGTGCCAGCAGCTTAATGGGGTCAGAGACCCAGTACTTC. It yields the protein CASSLMGSETQYF.